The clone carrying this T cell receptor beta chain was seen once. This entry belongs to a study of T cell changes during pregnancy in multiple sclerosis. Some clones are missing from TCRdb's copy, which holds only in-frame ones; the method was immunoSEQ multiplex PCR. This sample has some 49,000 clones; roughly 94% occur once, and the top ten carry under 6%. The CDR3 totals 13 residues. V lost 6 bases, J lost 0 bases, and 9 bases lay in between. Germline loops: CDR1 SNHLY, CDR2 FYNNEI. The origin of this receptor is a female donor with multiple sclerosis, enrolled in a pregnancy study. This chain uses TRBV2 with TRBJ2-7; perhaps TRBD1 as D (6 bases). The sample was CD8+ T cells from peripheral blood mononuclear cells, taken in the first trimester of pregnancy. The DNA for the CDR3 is TGTGCCAGCAGCTCGGACAGCTCCTACGAGCAGTACTTC. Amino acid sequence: CASSSDSSYEQYF.